This passage covers 11 T cell receptor beta chains from one sample sequenced in a study of T cell responses to AZD1222 COVID-19 vaccine. The method was immunoSEQ multiplex PCR; TCRdb's version includes in-frame clones alone and lacks a portion of them. The top ten hold approximately 2.1% of the sample, which has approximately 150,000 clones, approximately 88% seen once. Sequenced here: peripheral blood, sampled on day 0 of AZD1222 vaccination. The receptor set was obtained from an adult in good health.

This chain uses TRBV28 with TRBJ2-2, with 14 bases aligning to TRBD2. The CDR3 totals 21 residues. V trimming: 2 bases; J trimming: 5 bases; junction bases outside the gene matches: 16. Germline lookup yields CDR1 MDHEN and CDR2 SYDVKM. The CDR3 DNA sequence: TGTGCCAGCAGTTTAACGCGGGGGACTAGCGGGAGTAAGCGGGAGACCGGGGAGCTGTTTTTT. Translating it yields CASSLTRGTSGSKRETGELFF.

The rearrangement links TRBV5-1 to TRBJ2-2, with D tentatively TRBD1 or TRBD2 (5 bases each). The V end was cut by 2 bases, the J end by 7 bases, with 12 bases between. The CDR3 is 14 residues long. CDR1 and CDR2 from the germline V gene are SGHRS and YFSETQ. The CDR3 is CASSFEGLIGELFF. The CDR3 nucleotides read TGCGCCAGCAGCTTCGAGGGGTTAATCGGGGAGCTGTTTTTT. The variable domain in full, completed from reference TRBV5-1 and TRBJ2-2, reads KAGVTQTPRYLIKTRGQQVTLSCSPISGHRSVSWYQQTPGQGLQFLFEYFSETQRNKGNFPGRFSGRQFSNSRSEMNVSTLELGDSALYLCASSFEGLIGELFFGEGSRLTVL.

The chain links TRBV11-3 to TRBJ2-1; 12 bases align to TRBD2. The junction had 6 bases not matched to a gene; V was cut back by 1 base and J by 8 bases. CDR1 is SGHNT, CDR2 YENEEA, per germline. The CDR3 is made up of 16 amino acids. The CDR3 region has the DNA TGTGCCAGCAGCTTAGGACGGACTAGCGGGAAATATGAGCAGTTCTTC. This sequence encodes CASSLGRTSGKYEQFF. Full variable domain (missing parts from reference TRBV11-3 and TRBJ2-1): EAGVVQSPRYKIIEKKQPVAFWCNPISGHNTLYWYLQNLGQGPELLIRYENEEAVDDSQLPKDRFSAERLKGVDSTLKIQPAELGDSAVYLCASSLGRTSGKYEQFFGPGTRLTVL.

The CDR3 protein is CASSRYGSAETQYF. CDR3 nucleotides: TGTGCCAGCAGCCGATACGGGAGCGCAGAGACCCAGTACTTC. The chain couples TRBV27 to TRBJ2-5; weak D call: TRBD2 (6 bases). This CDR3 region has 14 residues. Germline V CDR1 and CDR2: MNHEY, SMNVEV (reference sequence). With 6 bases removed from V and 4 bases from J, the gap between germline ends came to 15 bases.

The chain employs TRBV11-3 and TRBJ2-1; 11 bases line up with TRBD2. CDR1 is SGHNT, CDR2 YENEEA, per germline. V was pared by 4 bases and J by 0 bases, with 11 bases of the junction left unmatched. There are 19 residues in the CDR3. Here the CDR3 reads CASSSGLAGARISYNEQFF. For the CDR3, the DNA is TGTGCCAGCAGCTCCGGACTAGCGGGCGCGCGGATCTCCTACAATGAGCAGTTCTTC.

V is TRBV11-2 and J is TRBJ2-1; no firm D call. Germline V lookup: CDR1 SGHAT, CDR2 FQNNGV. CDR3 length: 14 amino acids. Trimming left V 1 base short and J 6 bases short, with 10 bases between. CDR3 residues: CASSLGSSANEQFF. CDR3 DNA sequence: TGTGCCAGCAGCTTAGGGTCGAGCGCCAATGAGCAGTTCTTC.

The J gene is TRBJ2-1, the V gene TRBV7-2; TRBD2 is a possible D gene (6 bases). The V gene lost 4 bases and the J gene lost 9 bases, with 13 bases spanning the gap. There are 13 residues in the CDR3. CDR1 SGHTA and CDR2 FQGNSA come from the germline V gene. CDR3 nucleotides: TGTGCCAGCAGCTGGGGTGGGGGGATTGAGCAGTTCTTC. Its translation: CASSWGGGIEQFF.

This sequence joins TRBV11-3 and TRBJ2-5; D is unclear. Deletions cut 2 bases from V and 4 bases from J, with 5 bases between. CDR1 and CDR2 from the germline V gene are SGHNT and YENEEA. The CDR3 has 12 residues. DNA of the CDR3: TGTGCCAGCAGCTTAAGTGGAGAGACCCAGTACTTC. This encodes CASSLSGETQYF. Complete variable domain (other parts from reference TRBV11-3 and TRBJ2-5): EAGVVQSPRYKIIEKKQPVAFWCNPISGHNTLYWYLQNLGQGPELLIRYENEEAVDDSQLPKDRFSAERLKGVDSTLKIQPAELGDSAVYLCASSLSGETQYFGPGTRLLVL.

This clone was observed once. CDR3 protein: CASSLSLSLYRDNEQFF. CDR3 DNA sequence: TGTGCCAGCAGCCTGTCACTATCACTCTACCGAGACAATGAGCAGTTCTTC. The rearrangement uses TRBV5-4 and TRBJ2-1, with unresolved D. V lost 4 bases, J lost 5 bases, and 22 bases lay in between. The CDR3 sequence is 17 residues long. CDR1 is SGHNT and CDR2 is YYREEE in the germline V gene (reference sequence).

The rearrangement links TRBV7-9 to TRBJ2-5, with a weak D call TRBD2 (5 bases). CDR1 SEHNR and CDR2 FQNEAQ come from the germline V gene (reference sequence). V was shortened by 5 bases and J by 3 bases, with 16 bases between the two germline ends. This CDR3 contains 15 residues. CDR3 DNA sequence: TGTGCCAGCAGCCCCGGCGCGAGGACTGAAGAGACCCAGTACTTC. Amino acid sequence: CASSPGARTEETQYF.

The chain employs TRBV6-2 or TRBV6-3 and TRBJ2-7; 10 nucleotides match TRBD2. V trimming: 5 bases; J trimming: 3 bases; junction bases outside the gene matches: 13. The CDR3 has 17 amino acids. CDR1 and CDR2 from the germline V gene are MNHEY and SVGEGT. The DNA for the CDR3 is TGTGCCAGCAGTCCCAGGAGTGGACTAGCGGATGTCTACGAGCAGTACTTC. Residues: CASSPRSGLADVYEQYF.